This record concerns one T cell receptor beta chain sequence. This specimen comes from a study of OX40 agonist ivuxolimab in advanced cancers. TCRdb's copy holds only in-frame clones and misses some; the assay was immunoSEQ multiplex PCR. The data hold under 85,000 clones, with 85% observed a single time. The CDR3 runs 15 residues. Germline CDR1 SGHKS, CDR2 YYEKEE (reference sequence). The junction had 8 bases not matched to a gene; V was cut back by 4 bases and J by 6 bases. The starting material was CD4+ or CD8+ T cells sorted from blood, obtained in a trial of the OX40 agonist ivuxolimab. The V call is TRBV5-5, the J call TRBJ1-2, with 11 bases aligning to TRBD1. The receptor comes from an adult with an advanced solid tumor such as melanoma, head and neck, liver or kidney cancer. Written as DNA, the CDR3 is TGTGCCAGCAGCACCTGGGACAGGGGGTTCGATGGCTACACCTTC. Translated: CASSTWDRGFDGYTF.